These 16 T cell receptor beta chains came from one sample sequenced in a study of Graves' ophthalmopathy and Graves' hyperthyroidism. The authors amplified TCR beta CDR3 regions, and they did so from RNA transcripts for repertoire sequencing. First-round RT-PCR employed HTBI primers, with a second-round multiplex PCR after it. TCRdb re-analysed the multiplex PCR reads in MiXCR, keeping a single row per CDR3 protein. The profile shows under 800,000 distinct CDR3 sequences, 20% to 25% of them singletons. Sequencing was performed on peripheral blood. The receptor source for this set is a woman between 18 and 29 years old with stable Graves' hyperthyroidism. Some clones in this sample may be carry-over from other donors' samples.

As regards this clonotype: This may be a read error, as it is one base from a much larger clone. J is TRBJ2-7 and V is TRBV7-8, with a tentative D call TRBD1 (6 bases). V lost 6 bases to trimming and J lost 5 bases, with 20 bases between them. CDR1 is SGHVS and CDR2 is FQNEAQ in the germline V gene. CDR3 length: 15 residues. The CDR3 sequence: CASSSPTGSGDEQYF. The CDR3 DNA sequence: TGTGCCAGCAGTTCACCCACAGGGTCGGGCGACGAGCAGTACTTC.

The J gene is TRBJ2-7, the V gene TRBV15; a possible D gene is TRBD2 (5 bases). In germline, CDR1 is LNHNV, CDR2 YYDKDF (reference sequence). With 2 bases removed from V and 2 bases from J, the gap between germline ends came to 16 bases. The CDR3 loop spans 16 amino acids. This CDR3 reads CATSRTRSRETYEQYF. CDR3 in DNA: TGTGCCACCAGCAGAACCCGGTCCCGGGAAACCTACGAGCAGTACTTC.

This clonotype was seen just once. With a much larger clone just one base away, this may be a read error. The rearrangement joins TRBV12-3 or TRBV12-4 to TRBJ2-7; 10 nucleotides align to TRBD1. The J segment lost 6 bases and the V segment lost 5 bases, leaving 10 bases of the junction unmatched. The CDR3 consists of 15 residues. This CDR3 is CASSAAGTGAREQYF. The CDR3 DNA is TGTGCCAGCAGTGCGGCCGGGACAGGGGCCCGCGAGCAGTACTTC.

This chain joins TRBV6-1 and TRBJ1-3, with D unresolved. The CDR3 has 13 residues. Germline V gene sequence: CDR1 MNHNS, CDR2 SASEGT. V was cut by 1 base and J by 3 bases, with 4 bases left in between. The CDR3 reads CASSEGGGNTIYF. CDR3 in DNA: TGTGCCAGCAGTGAAGGCGGTGGAAACACCATATATTTT.

The table lists this clonotype with many counts. The chain is built from TRBV15 and TRBJ2-7; D unresolved. Germline CDR1 is LNHNV and CDR2 is YYDKDF (reference sequence). Trimming removed 1 base at V and 4 bases at J, with 11 bases between. The CDR3 sequence is 14 residues long. The CDR3 sequence is CATSRGERSYEQYF. CDR3 DNA: TGTGCCACCAGCAGAGGGGAAAGGAGTTACGAGCAGTACTTC.

This clonotype was picked up a small number of times. The J gene is TRBJ2-5, the V gene TRBV11-2; 14 bases are shared with TRBD2. This CDR3 region has 17 residues. V was pared by 5 bases and J by 4 bases, with 9 bases of the junction left unmatched. Germline-derived CDR1 and CDR2 are SGHAT and FQNNGV. CDR3 nucleotide sequence: TGTGCCAGCAGCGGGGGACTAGCGGGGGTGATAGGAGAGACCCAGTACTTC. Residues: CASSGGLAGVIGETQYF.

This clonotype was counted ten times or more. The chain is built from TRBV6-2 or TRBV6-3 and TRBJ2-5; D is perhaps TRBD1 (6 bases). CDR3 size: 15 residues. The germline V gene has CDR1 MNHEY and CDR2 SVGEGT. V shed 6 bases and J shed 7 bases, with 21 bases lying between them. CDR3 nucleotide sequence: TGTGCCAGCAGCGGACTTCCGACAGGAGTAACGACCCAGTACTTC. Protein product: CASSGLPTGVTTQYF.

At least ten counts were recorded for this clonotype. This sequence joins TRBV20-1 and TRBJ2-5, with 10 nucleotides matching TRBD2. The ends lost 0 bases at V and 7 bases at J; junction bases unmatched: 11. The CDR3 extends over 16 amino acids. Germline assignment: CDR1 DFQATT and CDR2 SNEGSKA (reference sequence). CDR3 amino acids: CSARDPELAGSGTQYF. The CDR3 DNA reads as TGCAGTGCTAGAGATCCGGAACTAGCGGGGTCCGGGACCCAGTACTTC.

The chain links TRBV6-1 to TRBJ1-5; 7 nucleotides align to TRBD1. The CDR3 sequence is 15 residues long. Trimming removed 5 bases from V and 1 base from J; junction bases left unmatched: 5. Germline CDR1 reads MNHNS; CDR2 reads SASEGT. The CDR3 here is CASSTDRLSNQPQHF. The CDR3 region has the DNA TGTGCCAGCAGTACGGACAGGCTGAGCAATCAGCCCCAGCATTTT.

The sample holds a few counts of this clonotype. This rearrangement joins TRBV7-9 to TRBJ2-5, with 13 bases identical to TRBD2. The CDR3 has 16 amino acids. V trimming: 5 bases; J trimming: 9 bases; junction bases outside the gene matches: 12. Germline CDR1 and CDR2: SEHNR and FQNEAQ (reference sequence). DNA for the CDR3: TGTGCCAGCAGCCCGTGGACTAGCGGGGGCCCAGGGGCCCAGTACTTC. Translation gives CASSPWTSGGPGAQYF.

The table lists this clonotype with many counts. The gene calls are TRBV11-2 and TRBJ2-7; D possibly matches TRBD1 or TRBD2 (5 bases each). This CDR3 comprises 14 residues. Germline CDR1 SGHAT, CDR2 FQNNGV. V was clipped by 3 bases and J by 2 bases, with 11 bases between them. CDR3 sequence: CASSLWGSTYEQYF. CDR3 sequence (DNA): TGTGCCAGCAGCTTGTGGGGGTCTACCTACGAGCAGTACTTC.

The table lists this clonotype with many counts. The chain carries TRBV6-1 and TRBJ1-2, with D hard to call. Between the trimmed V and J ends, which lost 6 bases and 7 bases, there was a span of 12 bases. CDR1 is MNHNS, CDR2 SASEGT, per germline. The CDR3 runs to 12 residues. CDR3 residues: CASSPEWAGYTF. CDR3 bases: TGTGCCAGCAGCCCAGAGTGGGCTGGCTACACCTTC.

This clonotype showed up many times. The chain links TRBV29-1 to TRBJ2-7; D perhaps matches TRBD1 (5 bases). The CDR3 covers 13 residues. CDR1 and CDR2 (germline): SQVTM, ANQGSEA. The V and J ends lost 7 bases and 0 bases respectively, with 13 bases between them. The CDR3 bases are TGCAGCGCTTACTTGGACAACTCCTACGAGCAGTACTTC. As protein: CSAYLDNSYEQYF.

This clonotype was counted ten times or more. The chain recombines TRBV6-2 or TRBV6-3 with TRBJ1-1, with D hard to call. The CDR3 consists of 12 residues. The V gene lost 9 bases and the J gene lost 10 bases, with 18 bases spanning the gap. Germline V gene sequence: CDR1 MNHEY, CDR2 SVGEGT. The chain's CDR3 is CASSRTLAAAFF. The CDR3 nucleotides are TGTGCCAGTTCTCGGACCCTGGCGGCAGCTTTCTTT.

This clonotype was recorded at least ten times. The J gene is TRBJ2-7, the V gene TRBV27; D gene ambiguous. The CDR3 is 14 amino acids. Between the trimmed V and J ends, which lost 4 bases and 0 bases, there was a span of 10 bases. Germline lookup yields CDR1 MNHEY and CDR2 SMNVEV (reference sequence). The CDR3 region is CASSSSIASYEQYF. The CDR3 DNA follows: TGTGCCAGCAGTTCGTCTATAGCCTCCTACGAGCAGTACTTC.

V gene TRBV12-3 or TRBV12-4 combines with J gene TRBJ2-5; TRBD2 might be the D (6 bases). V shed 5 bases and J shed 2 bases, with 12 bases lying between them. The CDR3 length is 14 residues. CDR3 in DNA: TGTGCCAGCAGTGTCCCGGGGGAGCAAGAGACCCAGTACTTC. This encodes CASSVPGEQETQYF.